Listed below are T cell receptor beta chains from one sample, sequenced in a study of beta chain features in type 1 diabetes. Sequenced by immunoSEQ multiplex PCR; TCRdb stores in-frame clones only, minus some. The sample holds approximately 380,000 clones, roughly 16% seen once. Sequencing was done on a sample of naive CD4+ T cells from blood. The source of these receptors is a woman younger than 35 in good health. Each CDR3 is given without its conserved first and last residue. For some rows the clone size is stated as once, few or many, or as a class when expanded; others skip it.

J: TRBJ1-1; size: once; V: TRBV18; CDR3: ASSLLEGTEAF
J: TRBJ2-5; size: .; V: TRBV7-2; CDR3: ASSFKETQY
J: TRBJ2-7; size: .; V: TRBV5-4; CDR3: ATGRAGVFRDEQY
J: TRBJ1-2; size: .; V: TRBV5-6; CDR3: ASSWDRLPNYGYT
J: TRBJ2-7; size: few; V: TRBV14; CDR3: ASSHWTGSNYEQY
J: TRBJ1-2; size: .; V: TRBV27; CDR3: ASSPLRVESYGYT
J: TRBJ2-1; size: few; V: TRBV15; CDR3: ATSRTSVYNEQF
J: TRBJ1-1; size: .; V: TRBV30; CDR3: AWSVLLTGTYTEAF
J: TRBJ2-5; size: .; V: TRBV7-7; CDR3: ASSLQERETQY
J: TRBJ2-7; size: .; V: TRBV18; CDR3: ASRTTRTGTYEQY
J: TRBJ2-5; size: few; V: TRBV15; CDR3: ATLSGSETQY
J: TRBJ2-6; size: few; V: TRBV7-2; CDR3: ASGSRDRAGANVLT
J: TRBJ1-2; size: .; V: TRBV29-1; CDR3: SVVGGDYGYT
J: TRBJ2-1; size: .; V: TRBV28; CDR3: ASSLVGSEYNEQF
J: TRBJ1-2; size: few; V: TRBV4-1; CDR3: ASSQDKGAHHYGYT
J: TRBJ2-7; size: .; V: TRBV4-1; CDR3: ASSYGRNSYEQY
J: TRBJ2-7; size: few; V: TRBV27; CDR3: ASSPRGTGVIYEQY
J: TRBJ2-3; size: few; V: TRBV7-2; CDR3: ASSGRRTDTQY
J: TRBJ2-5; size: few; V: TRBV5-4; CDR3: ASSIGTSVNETQY
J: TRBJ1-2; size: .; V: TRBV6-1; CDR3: ASRETGTGGFGYGYT
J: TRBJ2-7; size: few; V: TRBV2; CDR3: ASRTSGGTYEQY
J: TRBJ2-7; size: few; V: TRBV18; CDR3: ASSPQLESNEQY
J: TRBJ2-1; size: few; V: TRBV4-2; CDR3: ASSHPTGTSVNEQF
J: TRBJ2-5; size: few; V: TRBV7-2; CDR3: ASSSSTGRETQY
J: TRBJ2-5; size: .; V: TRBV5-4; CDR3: ASRGRPQETQY
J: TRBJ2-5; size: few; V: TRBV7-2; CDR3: ASSFGGRGETQY
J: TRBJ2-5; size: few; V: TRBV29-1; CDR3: SVRTRLKETQY
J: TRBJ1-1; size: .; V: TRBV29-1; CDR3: SGVGGLGTEAF
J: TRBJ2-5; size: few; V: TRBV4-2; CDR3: ASSQDRRETQY
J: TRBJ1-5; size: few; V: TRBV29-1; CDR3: SVEGLDQPQH
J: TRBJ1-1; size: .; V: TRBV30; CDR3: AWGNPGALNTEAF
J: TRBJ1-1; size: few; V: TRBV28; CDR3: ASSPYDRNTEAF